The next 8 T cell receptor beta chains were all read from a single sample in a study of blood T cell repertoires in COVID-19. Only in-frame clones appear in the TCRdb table, and some are missing; sequencing was by immunoSEQ multiplex PCR. The table includes about 240,000 clones, around four fifths detected once. The source material was peripheral blood. These receptors all stem from a woman aged 60-75 years with active or convalescent COVID-19.

The chain couples TRBV6-6 to TRBJ1-2; D is undetermined. The CDR3 extends over 16 amino acids. CDR1 and CDR2 from the germline V gene are MNHNY and SVGAGI (reference sequence). Trimming took off 2 bases at V and 0 bases at J, with 13 bases between the two ends. CDR3 DNA sequence: TGTGCCAGCAGTTACGAGAGCCAACCGTCTAACTATGGCTACACCTTC. This encodes CASSYESQPSNYGYTF.

V usage is TRBV7-6 and J usage is TRBJ1-1; 8 bases align to TRBD1. Germline V gene sequence: CDR1 SGHVS, CDR2 FNYEAQ. The trim removed 3 bases at V and 2 bases at J, leaving 5 bases unmatched. The length of the CDR3 is 15 residues. In DNA form, the CDR3 reads TGTGCCAGCAGCTTCAACAGGGGGAGAAACACTGAAGCTTTCTTT. Protein sequence: CASSFNRGRNTEAFF.

This clone was picked up one time. This sequence joins TRBV24-1 and TRBJ1-6; D possibly corresponds to TRBD1 (5 bases). This CDR3 spans 13 amino acids. Germline V gene lookup returns CDR1 KGHDR and CDR2 SFDVKD. V lost 9 bases, J lost 8 bases, and 13 bases lay in between. The CDR3 region is CATQAGEYSPLHF. CDR3 bases: TGTGCCACCCAGGCGGGGGAGTATTCACCCCTCCACTTT.

The rearrangement links TRBV6-1 to TRBJ1-5; the match to TRBD1 covers 8 bases. The V gene's germline CDR1 is MNHNS and CDR2 SASEGT. The CDR3 totals 14 residues. Trimming cost V 3 bases and J 5 bases; bases outside gene matches: 3. The CDR3 nucleotides are TGTGCCAGCAGTGAGGACAGGGAGGATCAGCCCCAGCATTTT. This encodes CASSEDREDQPQHF.

This clone was recorded a few times. The chain has TRBV5-6 and TRBJ1-1; perhaps TRBD1 as D (5 bases). This CDR3 is 13 amino acids long. V was cut by 2 bases and J by 2 bases, with 7 bases left in between. The germline V gene encodes CDR1 SGHDT and CDR2 YYEEEE. DNA for the CDR3: TGTGCCAGCAGCTTTGACAGAAACACTGAAGCTTTCTTT. This gives the protein CASSFDRNTEAFF.

The V call is TRBV10-1, the J call TRBJ2-1; a weak D match, TRBD2 (6 bases). The ends were cut back, 9 bases at V and 3 bases at J, with 15 bases in the middle. Germline V gene data show CDR1 as WNHNN and CDR2 as SYGVQD (reference sequence). CDR3 size: 14 residues. The CDR3 DNA follows: TGCGCCAGTTCCGGGGAGGTTCGCTACAATGAGCAGTTCTTC. It yields the protein CASSGEVRYNEQFF.

This clone turned up a few times. V gene TRBV5-6 combines with J gene TRBJ1-3; D is unresolved. The CDR3 contains 15 residues. Deletions cut 2 bases from V and 1 base from J, with 10 bases between. Germline CDR1 is SGHDT and CDR2 is YYEEEE. As DNA, the CDR3 is TGTGCCAGCAGCTTCCGGTCAACGTCTGGAAACACCATATATTTT. Its protein product is CASSFRSTSGNTIYF.

This clone was detected only once. The J gene is TRBJ1-6, the V gene TRBV7-8, with D perhaps TRBD1 (5 bases). The CDR3 has 16 amino acids. Germline CDR1 is SGHVS and CDR2 is FQNEAQ. Trimming left V 6 bases short and J 0 bases short, with 12 bases between. The DNA of the CDR3 is TGTGCCAGCAGGAAACAGGCGAGCTCCTATAATTCACCCCTCCACTTT. This encodes CASRKQASSYNSPLHF.